The rows below give T cell receptor beta chains drawn from one sample of a study of shared clonotypes between healthy human individuals. TCRdb keeps only in-frame clones here, not all; method: immunoSEQ multiplex PCR. Among millions of clones, approximately 94% were seen once, and the ten largest hold more than 1.5%. Source material: naive CD8+ T cells from PBMCs. The receptors come from a young man in good health. Some clones in this sample may be carry-over from other donors' samples. Both conserved end residues are part of each CDR3. The D gene is left open where the match is weak. A clone size is listed for some rows: how often the clone was seen (once, few, many), or a class if it is expanded.

-,TRBJ1-5,-,TRBV4-2,TGTGCCAGCAGCCAAGATCGTACTCAGCCCCAGCATTTT,CASSQDRTQPQHF
-,TRBJ2-7,-,TRBV2,TGTGCCAGCAGTGAAGCGGCGAGCGAAGAGCAGTACTTC,CASSEAASEEQYF
-,TRBJ2-5,-,TRBV25-1,TGTGCCAGCAGTGAACTGGTAGGGGAAGAGACCCAGTACTTC,CASSELVGEETQYF
-,TRBJ2-7,TRBD2,TRBV27,TGTGCCAGCAGTCCATCTTGGCGGGAGGTCTACGAGCAGTACTTC,CASSPSWREVYEQYF
-,TRBJ2-1,-,TRBV9,TGTGCCAGCAGCGTGGCAGGGCAAATCTATGAGCAGTTCTTC,CASSVAGQIYEQFF
-,TRBJ1-5,TRBD1,TRBV25-1,TGTGCCAGCAGTGACGCCGGGACAGGGGGCTCAAGCAATCAGCCCCAGCATTTT,CASSDAGTGGSSNQPQHF
once,TRBJ1-1,-,TRBV15,TGTGCCACCACAACCAGAAACGGGGGCACTGAAGCTTTCTTT,CATTTRNGGTEAFF
-,TRBJ2-7,-,TRBV9,TGTGCCAGCAGCGTAGATCTGGGCTACGAGCAGTACTTC,CASSVDLGYEQYF
-,TRBJ2-3,TRBD2,TRBV6-1,TGTGCCAGCAGTGTACGGCCGGCGGGAGGGCCTGAAGATACGCAGTATTTT,CASSVRPAGGPEDTQYF
-,TRBJ2-2,-,TRBV19,TGTGCCAGTAGTCTCGACCGGGGCTGGAACACCGGGGAGCTGTTTTTT,CASSLDRGWNTGELFF
-,TRBJ2-7,TRBD2,TRBV9,TGTGCCAGCAGCTCACGTCCGGGACTAGTAATGGACGAGCAGTACTTC,CASSSRPGLVMDEQYF
-,TRBJ2-7,-,TRBV15,TGTGCCACCTCGACTACACTTTCCTACGAGCAGTACTTC,CATSTTLSYEQYF
-,TRBJ2-1,TRBD2,TRBV5-4,TGTGCCAGCAGCTTGGAGGTTTTGAGGGGACTAGCGAGCAATGAGCAGTTCTTC,CASSLEVLRGLASNEQFF
-,TRBJ1-5,-,TRBV27,TGTGCCAGCAACAAACAGGGTAGCTATCAGCCCCAGCATTTT,CASNKQGSYQPQHF
few,TRBJ2-7,-,TRBV9,TGTGCCAGCAGCGTAGGGTACGGTAGCTCCTACGAGCAGTACTTC,CASSVGYGSSYEQYF
few,TRBJ2-2,-,TRBV28,TGTGCCAGCAGTTTAAGGGGTACCGGGGAGCTGTTTTTT,CASSLRGTGELFF
-,TRBJ1-2,-,TRBV28,TGTGCCAGCACCCTACTCGGGAGCTGGGCGGGCTACACCTTC,CASTLLGSWAGYTF
-,TRBJ2-3,-,TRBV29-1,TGCAGCGTGGCATTGACTGCAGGGACAGATACGCAGTATTTT,CSVALTAGTDTQYF
-,TRBJ2-7,TRBD2,TRBV7-9,TGTGCCAGCAGAAGCGGGAGTCCTTACGAGCAGTACTTC,CASRSGSPYEQYF
-,TRBJ2-7,-,TRBV4-1,TGCGCCAGCAGCCAAACGCAGTCCTACGAGCAGTACTTC,CASSQTQSYEQYF